This T cell receptor (beta chain) derives from a study of CD8+ T cells in alopecia areata. Study results and caveats: There were also resident alphabeta T cells of normal skin sequenced in scalp samples.

The CDR3 runs 17 residues. In germline, CDR1 is SGHTA, CDR2 FQGNSA. The V end was cut by 5 bases, the J end by 4 bases, with 21 bases between. Comment on this clone: Its specificity is unknown.

RNA extraction and reverse transcription yielded cDNA as sequencing template. Sequencing used immunoSEQ multiplex PCR; TCRdb keeps in-frame clones, though not all of them. The sample contains roughly 30,000 clones, roughly 58% of which appear only once. CD4+ and CD8+ T cells were sorted from PBMCs stained for CD3, CD4 and CD8. Specimen: NKG2D-high CD8+ T cells sorted from blood. The receptor's source is a human donor with alopecia areata. The J gene is TRBJ2-1, the V gene TRBV7-2; possibly TRBD1 for D (6 bases). CDR3 amino acids: CASSRTPGRGPYNEQFF. CDR3 bases: TGTGCCAGCAGCCGGACCCCGGGCAGGGGCCCGTACAATGAGCAGTTCTTC.